A selection of T cell receptor beta chains follows, all from one sample in a study of cytomegalovirus exposure and HLA in healthy donors. Measured with immunoSEQ multiplex PCR; TCRdb has only the in-frame clones, and not every one. The table shows around 99,000 clones, with 82% occurring only once. Sequences were obtained from PBMCs. All receptors come from a man aged 25 to 40 in good health and CMV-seropositive. Each CDR3 is given with its conserved first and last residue. A D gene is named only where the DNA matches it firmly. Size values are once, few and many counts, or a class for expanded clones, and some rows have none.

NA	TRBJ1-6	NA	TRBV7-6	CASSLVEAYNSPLHF	TGTGCCAGCAGCCTAGTGGAGGCCTATAATTCACCCCTCCACTTT
NA	TRBJ1-6	NA	TRBV7-9	CSSSSAGNPNSPLHF	TGTTCCAGCAGCTCAGCCGGGAACCCAAATTCACCCCTCCACTTT
NA	TRBJ1-5	NA	TRBV7-2	CASSLKGKGQPQHF	TGTGCCAGCAGCTTAAAAGGGAAGGGGCAGCCCCAGCATTTT
NA	TRBJ2-1	NA	TRBV5-4	CASSRGLLGTNEQFF	TGTGCCAGCAGCCGGGGACTCCTGGGGACCAATGAGCAGTTCTTC
NA	TRBJ2-5	NA	TRBV29-1	CSVDSSKETQYF	TGCAGCGTCGACAGTTCAAAAGAGACCCAGTACTTC
TRBD1	TRBJ1-1	NA	TRBV7-9	CASSPRGGQGVEAFF	TGTGCCAGCAGCCCACGTGGGGGACAGGGTGTTGAAGCTTTCTTT
TRBD1	TRBJ2-5	NA	TRBV28	CASSPLGQGETQYF	TGTGCCAGCAGTCCCCTAGGACAGGGGGAGACCCAGTACTTC
NA	TRBJ1-2	NA	TRBV27	CASSLNGGSYGYTF	TGTGCCAGCAGTCTGAATGGGGGGAGCTATGGCTACACCTTC
NA	TRBJ2-2	few	TRBV19	CASSITVTGELFF	TGTGCCAGTAGTATAACGGTCACCGGGGAGCTGTTTTTT
NA	TRBJ2-7	NA	TRBV6-1	CASSDRVLNSYEQYF	TGTGCCAGCAGTGACCGCGTCCTTAACTCCTACGAGCAGTACTTC
NA	TRBJ2-1	few	TRBV12-5	CASGLMGALTGYNEQFF	TGTGCTAGTGGTTTGATGGGGGCCCTCACGGGTTACAATGAGCAGTTCTTC
NA	TRBJ2-7	NA	TRBV6-1	CASSEAWTDFYEQYF	TGTGCCAGCAGTGAAGCTTGGACGGACTTCTACGAGCAGTACTTC
NA	TRBJ2-1	NA	TRBV6-4	CASSDSWQGSYNEQFF	TGTGCCAGCAGTGACTCGTGGCAGGGGTCCTACAATGAGCAGTTCTTC
NA	TRBJ1-2	NA	TRBV28	CASSSPREANYGYTF	TGTGCCAGCAGTTCGCCCCGGGAAGCCAACTATGGCTACACCTTC
NA	TRBJ1-3	NA	TRBV19	CATKTSGNTIYF	TGTGCCACCAAAACGAGTGGAAACACCATATATTTT
NA	TRBJ2-6	NA	TRBV6-1	CASSETGSGANVLTF	TGTGCCAGCAGTGAAACAGGGAGTGGGGCCAACGTCCTGACTTTC
NA	TRBJ1-1	few	TRBV6-5	CASSYSPTEAFF	TGTGCCAGCAGTTACTCCCCGACTGAAGCTTTCTTT
TRBD2	TRBJ2-7	NA	TRBV6-5	CASSYSLAGGSYEQYF	TGTGCCAGCAGTTACTCACTAGCGGGGGGTAGTTACGAGCAGTACTTC
TRBD1	TRBJ1-1	NA	TRBV5-8	CASSLDRGTEAFF	TGTGCCAGCAGCTTGGACAGGGGGACTGAAGCTTTCTTT
NA	TRBJ1-2	few	TRBV2	CASSNIANYGYTF	TGTGCCAGCAGCAATATAGCTAACTATGGCTACACCTTC
NA	TRBJ2-2	NA	TRBV11-2	CASKREGADTGELFF	TGTGCCAGCAAACGGGAGGGGGCCGACACCGGGGAGCTGTTTTTT
TRBD2	TRBJ2-5	few	TRBV19	CASSHRTSGGAATQYF	TGTGCCAGTAGTCATCGGACTAGCGGGGGGGCCGCGACCCAGTACTTC
TRBD2	TRBJ2-2	NA	TRBV7-6	CASSSLAGENTGELFF	TGTGCCAGCAGCTCCCTAGCGGGGGAAAACACCGGGGAACTGTTTTTT